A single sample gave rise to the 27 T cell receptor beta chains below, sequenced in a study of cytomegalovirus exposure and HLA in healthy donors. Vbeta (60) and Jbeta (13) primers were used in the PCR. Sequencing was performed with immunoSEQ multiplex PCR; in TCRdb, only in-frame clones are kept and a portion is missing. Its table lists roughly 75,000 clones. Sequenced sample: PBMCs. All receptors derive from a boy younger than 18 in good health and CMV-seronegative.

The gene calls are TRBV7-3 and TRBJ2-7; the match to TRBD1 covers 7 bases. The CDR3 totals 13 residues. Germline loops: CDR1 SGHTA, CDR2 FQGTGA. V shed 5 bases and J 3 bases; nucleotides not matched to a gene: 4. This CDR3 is CASSHDRDYEQYF. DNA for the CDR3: TGTGCCAGCAGCCACGACAGGGACTACGAGCAGTACTTC.

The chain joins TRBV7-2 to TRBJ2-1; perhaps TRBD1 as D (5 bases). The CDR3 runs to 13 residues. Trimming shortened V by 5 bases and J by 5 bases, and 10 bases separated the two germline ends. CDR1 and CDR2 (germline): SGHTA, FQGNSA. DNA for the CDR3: TGTGCCAGCAGCCAGGGTTCCCACAATGAGCAGTTCTTC. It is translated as CASSQGSHNEQFF.

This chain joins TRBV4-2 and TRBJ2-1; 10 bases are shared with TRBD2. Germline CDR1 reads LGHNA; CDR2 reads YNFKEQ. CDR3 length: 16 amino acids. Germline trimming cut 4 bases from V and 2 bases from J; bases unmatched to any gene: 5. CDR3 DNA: TGTGCCAGCAGCCCCCCTCTAGCGGGAGCCTACAATGAGCAGTTCTTC. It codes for CASSPPLAGAYNEQFF.

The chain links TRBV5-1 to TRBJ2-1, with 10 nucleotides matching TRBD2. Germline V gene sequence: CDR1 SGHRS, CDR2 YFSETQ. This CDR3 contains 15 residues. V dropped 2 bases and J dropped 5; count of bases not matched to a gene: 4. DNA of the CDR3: TGCGCCAGCAGCTTTAGCGGGAGGTCGAACAATGAGCAGTTCTTC. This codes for CASSFSGRSNNEQFF.

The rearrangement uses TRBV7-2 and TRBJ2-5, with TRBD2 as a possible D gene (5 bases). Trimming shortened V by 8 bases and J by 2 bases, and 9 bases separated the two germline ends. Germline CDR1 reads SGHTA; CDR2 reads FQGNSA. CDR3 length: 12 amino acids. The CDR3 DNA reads TGTGCCAGCTCGGGGAATCAAGAGACCCAGTACTTC. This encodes CASSGNQETQYF.

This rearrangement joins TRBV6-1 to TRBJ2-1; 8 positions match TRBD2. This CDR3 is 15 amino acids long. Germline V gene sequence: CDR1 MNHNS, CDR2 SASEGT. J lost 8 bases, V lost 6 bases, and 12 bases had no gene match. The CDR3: CASRYGGLGHDEQFF. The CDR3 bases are TGTGCCAGCAGATACGGGGGACTAGGGCATGATGAGCAGTTCTTC.

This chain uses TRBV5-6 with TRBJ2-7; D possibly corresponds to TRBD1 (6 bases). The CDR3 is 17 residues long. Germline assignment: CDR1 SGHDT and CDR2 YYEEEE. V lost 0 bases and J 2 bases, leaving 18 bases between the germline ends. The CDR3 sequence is CASSLEGTYTSTYEQYF. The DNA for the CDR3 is TGTGCCAGCAGCTTGGAGGGGACATACACGAGTACCTACGAGCAGTACTTC.

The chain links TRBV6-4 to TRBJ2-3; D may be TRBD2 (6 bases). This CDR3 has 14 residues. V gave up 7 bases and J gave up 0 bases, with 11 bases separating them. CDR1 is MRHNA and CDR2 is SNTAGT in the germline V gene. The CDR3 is CASKAGISTDTQYF. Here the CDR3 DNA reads TGTGCCAGCAAGGCGGGGATAAGCACAGATACGCAGTATTTT.

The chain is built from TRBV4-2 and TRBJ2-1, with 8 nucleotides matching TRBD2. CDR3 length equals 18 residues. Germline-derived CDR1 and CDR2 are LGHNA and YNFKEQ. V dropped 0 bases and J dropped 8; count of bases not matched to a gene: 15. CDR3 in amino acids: CASSQELGREGLAYEQFF. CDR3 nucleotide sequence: TGTGCCAGCAGCCAAGAACTAGGTCGGGAGGGCCTTGCCTATGAGCAGTTCTTC.

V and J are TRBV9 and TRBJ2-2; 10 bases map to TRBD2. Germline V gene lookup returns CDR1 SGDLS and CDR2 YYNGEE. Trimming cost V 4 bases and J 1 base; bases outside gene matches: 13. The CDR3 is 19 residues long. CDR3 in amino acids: CASSPYGLAVTQNTGELFF. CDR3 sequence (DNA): TGTGCCAGCAGCCCATACGGACTAGCGGTTACTCAGAACACCGGGGAGCTGTTTTTT. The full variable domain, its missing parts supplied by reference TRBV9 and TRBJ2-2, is DSGVTQTPKHLITATGQRVTLRCSPRSGDLSVYWYQQSLDQGLQFLIQYYNGEERAKGNILERFSAQQFPDLHSELNLSSLELGDSALYFCASSPYGLAVTQNTGELFFGEGSRLTVL.

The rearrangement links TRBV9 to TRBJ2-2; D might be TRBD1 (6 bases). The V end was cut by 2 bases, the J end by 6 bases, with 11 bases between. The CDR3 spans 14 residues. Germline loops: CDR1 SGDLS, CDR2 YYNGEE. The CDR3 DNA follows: TGTGCCAGCAGCGTCGAGGGGGAAGCCGGGGAGCTGTTTTTT. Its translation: CASSVEGEAGELFF.

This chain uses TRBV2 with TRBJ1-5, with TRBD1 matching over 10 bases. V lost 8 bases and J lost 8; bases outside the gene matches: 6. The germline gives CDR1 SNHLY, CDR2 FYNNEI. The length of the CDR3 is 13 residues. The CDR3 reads CASRWTGGEPQHF. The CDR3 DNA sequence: TGTGCCAGCCGCTGGACAGGGGGTGAGCCCCAGCATTTT.

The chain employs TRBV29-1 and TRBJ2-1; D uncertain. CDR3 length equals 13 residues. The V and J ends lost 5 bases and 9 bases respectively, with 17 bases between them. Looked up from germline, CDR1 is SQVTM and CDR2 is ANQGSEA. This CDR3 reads CSVFLVTLGEQFF. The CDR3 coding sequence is TGCAGCGTTTTTCTAGTTACTTTGGGTGAGCAGTTCTTC.

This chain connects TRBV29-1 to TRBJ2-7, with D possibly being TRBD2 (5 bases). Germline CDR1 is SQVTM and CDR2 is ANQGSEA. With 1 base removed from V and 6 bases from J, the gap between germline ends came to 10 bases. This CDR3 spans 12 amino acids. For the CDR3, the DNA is TGCAGCGTTGAAGTAGAGGGTACCGAGCAGTACTTC. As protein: CSVEVEGTEQYF.

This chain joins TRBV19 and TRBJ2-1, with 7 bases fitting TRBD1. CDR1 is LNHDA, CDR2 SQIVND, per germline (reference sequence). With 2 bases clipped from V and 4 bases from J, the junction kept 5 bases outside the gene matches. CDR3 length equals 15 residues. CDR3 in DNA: TGTGCCAGTAGTATACAATGGGACAGTTACAATGAGCAGTTCTTC. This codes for CASSIQWDSYNEQFF.

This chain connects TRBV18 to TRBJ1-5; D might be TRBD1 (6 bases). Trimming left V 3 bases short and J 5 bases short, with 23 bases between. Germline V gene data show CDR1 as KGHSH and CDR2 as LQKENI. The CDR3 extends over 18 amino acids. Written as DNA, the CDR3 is TGTGCCAGCTCACCCGGACAGTCTAGAGTCACGAACGATCAGCCCCAGCATTTT. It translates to CASSPGQSRVTNDQPQHF.

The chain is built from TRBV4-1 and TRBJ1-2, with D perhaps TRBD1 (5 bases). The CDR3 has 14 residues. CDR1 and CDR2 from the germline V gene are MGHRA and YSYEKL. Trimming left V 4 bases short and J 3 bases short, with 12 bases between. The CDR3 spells CASSPPGTYYGYTF. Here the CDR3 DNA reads TGCGCCAGCAGCCCCCCGGGGACTTACTATGGCTACACCTTC.

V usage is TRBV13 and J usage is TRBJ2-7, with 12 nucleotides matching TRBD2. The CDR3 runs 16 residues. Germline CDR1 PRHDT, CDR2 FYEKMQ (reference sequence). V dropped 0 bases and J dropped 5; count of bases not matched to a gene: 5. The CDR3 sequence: CASSLGRTSGNDEQYF. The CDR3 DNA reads TGTGCCAGCAGCTTAGGCCGGACTAGCGGGAATGACGAGCAGTACTTC. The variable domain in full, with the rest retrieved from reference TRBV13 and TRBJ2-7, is AAGVIQSPRHLIKEKRETATLKCYPIPRHDTVYWYQQGPGQDPQFLISFYEKMQSDKGSIPDRFSAQQFSDYHSELNMSSLELGDSALYFCASSLGRTSGNDEQYFGPGTRLTVT.

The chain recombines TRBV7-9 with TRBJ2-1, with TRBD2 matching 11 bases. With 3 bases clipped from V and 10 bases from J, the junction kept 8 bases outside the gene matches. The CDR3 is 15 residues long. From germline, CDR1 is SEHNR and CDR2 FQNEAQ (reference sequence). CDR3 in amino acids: CASSLGLAAEKEQFF. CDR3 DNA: TGTGCCAGCAGCTTGGGACTAGCGGCCGAAAAGGAGCAGTTCTTC.

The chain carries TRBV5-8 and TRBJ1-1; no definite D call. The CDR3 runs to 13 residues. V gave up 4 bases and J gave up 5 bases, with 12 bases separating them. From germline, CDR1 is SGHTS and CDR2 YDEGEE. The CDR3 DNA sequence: TGTGCCAGCAGCCCCTCGGCGGGAACTGAAGCTTTCTTT. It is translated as CASSPSAGTEAFF.

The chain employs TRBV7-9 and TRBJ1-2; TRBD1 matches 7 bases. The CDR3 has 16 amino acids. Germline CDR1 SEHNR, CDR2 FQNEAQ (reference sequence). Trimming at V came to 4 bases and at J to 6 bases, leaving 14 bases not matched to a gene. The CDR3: CASSSHIPTGTDGYTF. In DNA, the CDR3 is TGTGCCAGCAGCTCACATATCCCGACAGGGACGGATGGCTACACCTTC.

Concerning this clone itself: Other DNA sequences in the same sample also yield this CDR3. CDR3 bases: TGTGCCAGCAGCGTAAGCGGGGGACCTAACTATGGCTACACCTTC. It yields the protein CASSVSGGPNYGYTF. The chain has TRBV9 and TRBJ1-2; D is possibly TRBD1 (5 bases). With 1 base removed from V and 0 bases from J, the gap between germline ends came to 10 bases. CDR3 length: 15 amino acids. Germline values: CDR1 SGDLS, CDR2 YYNGEE.

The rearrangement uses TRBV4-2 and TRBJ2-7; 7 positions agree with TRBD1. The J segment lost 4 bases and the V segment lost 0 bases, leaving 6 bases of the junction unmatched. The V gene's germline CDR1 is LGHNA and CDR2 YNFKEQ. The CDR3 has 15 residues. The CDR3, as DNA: TGTGCCAGCAGCCAAGATTTTGGCAGGGGGTACGAGCAGTACTTC. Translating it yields CASSQDFGRGYEQYF.

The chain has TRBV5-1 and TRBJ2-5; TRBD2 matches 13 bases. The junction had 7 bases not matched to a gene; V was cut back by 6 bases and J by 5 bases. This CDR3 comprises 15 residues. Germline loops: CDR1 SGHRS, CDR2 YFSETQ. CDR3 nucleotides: TGCGCCAGCATCCAACTAGCGGGAGGGTCTGAGACCCAGTACTTC. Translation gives CASIQLAGGSETQYF.

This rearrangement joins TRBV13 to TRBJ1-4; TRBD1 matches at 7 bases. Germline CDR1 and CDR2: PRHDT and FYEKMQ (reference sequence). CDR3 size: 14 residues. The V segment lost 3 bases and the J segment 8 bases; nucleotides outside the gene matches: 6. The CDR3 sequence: CASSLRRDSEKLFF. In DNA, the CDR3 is TGTGCCAGCAGCTTGCGACGGGACAGCGAAAAACTGTTTTTT.

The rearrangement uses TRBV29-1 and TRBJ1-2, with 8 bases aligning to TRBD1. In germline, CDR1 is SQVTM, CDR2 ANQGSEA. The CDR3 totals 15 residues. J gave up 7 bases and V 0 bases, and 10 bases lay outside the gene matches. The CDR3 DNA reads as TGCAGCGTTGAAGACATTCCGGACAGGGTACTTGGCTACACCTTC. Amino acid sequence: CSVEDIPDRVLGYTF.

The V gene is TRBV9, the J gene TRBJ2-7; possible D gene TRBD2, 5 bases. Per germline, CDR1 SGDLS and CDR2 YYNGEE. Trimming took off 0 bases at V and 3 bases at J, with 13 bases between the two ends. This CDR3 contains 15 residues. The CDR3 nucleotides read TGTGCCAGCAGCGTAGGGGGAGCACTAGACTACGAGCAGTACTTC. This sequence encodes CASSVGGALDYEQYF.